These 23 T cell receptor beta chains came from one sample sequenced in a study of T cell clones after liver transplantation. Data came from immunoSEQ multiplex PCR; TCRdb stores just in-frame clones and leaves some out. The data contain about 78,000 clones, about four fifths of them singletons. The specimen was CD4+ T cells from blood, collected before liver transplant. The receptors derive from a human donor who received a liver transplant.

V usage is TRBV5-4 and J usage is TRBJ2-7; a possible D gene is TRBD1 (6 bases). Germline CDR1 SGHNT, CDR2 YYREEE (reference sequence). The CDR3 has 13 residues. V was trimmed by 3 bases and J by 5 bases, leaving 12 bases between them. The CDR3 region is CASSSLRGHEQYF. The CDR3 DNA reads as TGTGCCAGCAGCTCACTCAGGGGCCACGAGCAGTACTTC.

This clone was detected a few times. The chain combines TRBV11-1 with TRBJ1-1, with TRBD1 identical over 9 bases. CDR1 and CDR2 (germline): SGHAT, FQDESV (reference sequence). The CDR3 runs 14 residues. Trimming cost V 2 bases and J 5 bases; bases outside gene matches: 3. The CDR3 DNA reads as TGTGCCAGCAGCTTATTTGACAGGGGGACTGAAGCTTTCTTT. This codes for CASSLFDRGTEAFF. The variable domain in full, completed from reference TRBV11-1 and TRBJ1-1, reads EAEVAQSPRYKITEKSQAVAFWCDPISGHATLYWYRQILGQGPELLVQFQDESVVDDSQLPKDRFSAERLKGVDSTLKIQPAELGDSAMYLCASSLFDRGTEAFFGQGTRLTVV.

The rearrangement uses TRBV7-2 and TRBJ2-2, with D unclear. The CDR3 length is 13 residues. V lost 2 bases and J 6 bases, leaving 7 bases between the germline ends. The V gene's germline CDR1 is SGHTA and CDR2 FQGNSA. CDR3 bases: TGTGCCAGCAGCTTAAACTTGCCCGGGGAGCTGTTTTTT. Its protein is CASSLNLPGELFF. The whole variable domain, remainder taken from reference TRBV7-2 and TRBJ2-2, is GAGVSQSPSNKVTEKGKDVELRCDPISGHTALYWYRQSLGQGLEFLIYFQGNSAPDKSGLPSDRFSAERTGGSVSTLTIQRTQQEDSAVYLCASSLNLPGELFFGEGSRLTVL.

The chain uses TRBV5-1 and TRBJ2-5; possibly TRBD1 or TRBD2 for D (6 bases each). The CDR3 consists of 15 residues. The V gene's germline CDR1 is SGHRS and CDR2 YFSETQ. Trimming removed 4 bases at V and 2 bases at J, with 15 bases between. Here the CDR3 reads CASSPRGERQETQYF. The CDR3 coding sequence is TGCGCCAGCAGCCCGAGGGGGGAAAGGCAAGAGACCCAGTACTTC.

This chain links TRBV6-1 with TRBJ1-4; a possible D gene is TRBD1 (5 bases). CDR3 length: 18 amino acids. V was trimmed by 4 bases and J by 3 bases, leaving 21 bases between them. The germline gives CDR1 MNHNS, CDR2 SASEGT. The CDR3 region has the DNA TGTGCCAGCAGTGCCCCCGGGACGGGCCGCCCGGCTAATGAAAAACTGTTTTTT. Its translation is CASSAPGTGRPANEKLFF.

By share, this clone counts as medium-sized (0.01 to 0.1%). The chain joins TRBV18 to TRBJ2-5; D is unresolved. The CDR3 consists of 11 residues. The germline V and J ends were trimmed by 5 bases and 5 bases, with 6 bases remaining between them. CDR1 is KGHSH, CDR2 LQKENI, per germline. CDR3 region: CASSGGETQYF. The DNA for the CDR3 is TGTGCCAGCTCAGGTGGGGAGACCCAGTACTTC. The full variable domain, with the rest looked up from reference TRBV18 and TRBJ2-5, is NAGVMQNPRHLVRRRGQEARLRCSPMKGHSHVYWYRQLPEEGLKFMVYLQKENIIDESGMPKERFSAEFPKEGPSILRIQQVVRGDSAAYFCASSGGETQYFGPGTRLLVL.

CDR3 sequence reads: CASSQSPPRLANTGELFF. The CDR3 DNA follows: TGCGCCAGCAGCCAAAGTCCGCCCCGACTCGCGAACACCGGGGAGCTGTTTTTT. V is TRBV4-1 and J is TRBJ2-2; no firm D call. V lost 2 bases and J lost 0, with 16 bases in between. Germline V gene sequence: CDR1 MGHRA, CDR2 YSYEKL. This CDR3 contains 18 residues.

This chain connects TRBV18 to TRBJ2-7; D is undetermined. The ends were cut back, 5 bases at V and 2 bases at J, with 13 bases in the middle. From germline, CDR1 is KGHSH and CDR2 LQKENI. CDR3 length: 14 amino acids. In DNA form, the CDR3 reads TGTGCCAGCTCAACGAATAACGGACCCTACGAGCAGTACTTC. This sequence encodes CASSTNNGPYEQYF. Complete variable domain (other parts from reference TRBV18 and TRBJ2-7): NAGVMQNPRHLVRRRGQEARLRCSPMKGHSHVYWYRQLPEEGLKFMVYLQKENIIDESGMPKERFSAEFPKEGPSILRIQQVVRGDSAAYFCASSTNNGPYEQYFGPGTRLTVT.

The chain carries TRBV28 and TRBJ1-5; 10 bases fit TRBD1. The germline V gene encodes CDR1 MDHEN and CDR2 SYDVKM. This CDR3 is 15 amino acids long. The V gene end was trimmed by 5 bases and the J gene end by 6 bases; junction bases not matched to a gene: 7. The CDR3 sequence: CASSRQGARGQPQHF. The CDR3 nucleotides are TGTGCCAGCAGTCGACAGGGGGCTCGGGGTCAGCCCCAGCATTTT.

This clone was seen just once. The J gene is TRBJ2-7, the V gene TRBV2; maybe TRBD1 (6 bases). This CDR3 has 14 residues. Trimming took off 11 bases at V and 0 bases at J, with 17 bases between the two ends. The germline V gene encodes CDR1 SNHLY and CDR2 FYNNEI. Written as DNA, the CDR3 is TGTGCCGGGCGACAGGCGCAACCCTCCTACGAGCAGTACTTC. It translates to CAGRQAQPSYEQYF.

The chain recombines TRBV4-2 with TRBJ2-5, with TRBD2 identical over 10 bases. Trimming at V came to 4 bases and at J to 4 bases, leaving 15 bases not matched to a gene. From germline, CDR1 is LGHNA and CDR2 YNFKEQ. The CDR3 is 18 residues long. The CDR3 is CASSPSRGSGRRGETQYF. CDR3 DNA sequence: TGTGCCAGCAGCCCTTCTCGGGGTAGCGGGAGGAGGGGAGAGACCCAGTACTTC.

The CDR3 spells CASSPLDSSYEQYF. The CDR3 DNA is TGTGCCAGCTCACCTTTGGACAGCTCCTACGAGCAGTACTTC. This chain joins TRBV18 and TRBJ2-7, with D possibly TRBD1 on 6 matching bases. This CDR3 contains 14 residues. Trimming removed 3 bases at V and 0 bases at J, with 9 bases between. CDR1 and CDR2 from the germline V gene are KGHSH and LQKENI.

This chain uses TRBV5-6 with TRBJ2-7, with 9 bases identical to TRBD1. The V segment lost 2 bases and the J segment 0 bases; nucleotides outside the gene matches: 6. CDR1 and CDR2 from the germline V gene are SGHDT and YYEEEE. This CDR3 is 16 amino acids long. CDR3 sequence: CASSFHRDRVSYEQYF. In nucleotides, the CDR3 is TGTGCCAGCAGCTTCCACCGGGACAGGGTCTCCTACGAGCAGTACTTC. Filled out from reference TRBV5-6 and TRBJ2-7, the complete variable domain reads DAGVTQSPTHLIKTRGQQVTLRCSPKSGHDTVSWYQQALGQGPQFIFQYYEEEERQRGNFPDRFSGHQFPNYSSELNVNALLLGDSALYLCASSFHRDRVSYEQYFGPGTRLTVT.

The CDR3 sequence: CASSLGSNPGGTRHEQFF. The DNA for the CDR3 is TGCGCCAGCAGCTTGGGATCTAATCCAGGGGGGACGAGACATGAGCAGTTCTTC. V usage is TRBV5-1 and J usage is TRBJ2-1; tentative D call: TRBD1 (7 bases). The V gene lost 0 bases and the J gene lost 8 bases, with 24 bases spanning the gap. CDR3 length: 18 amino acids. Germline V CDR1 and CDR2: SGHRS, YFSETQ.

The chain links TRBV5-4 to TRBJ1-1, with TRBD1 as a possible D gene (5 bases). This CDR3 comprises 14 residues. The V gene lost 7 bases and the J gene lost 0 bases, with 13 bases spanning the gap. The germline CDR1 and CDR2 sequences are SGHNT and YYREEE (reference sequence). CDR3: CASGSDTMNTEAFF. The CDR3 DNA reads as TGTGCCAGCGGTTCGGACACAATGAACACTGAAGCTTTCTTT.

This chain's CDR3 is CASSEAPTPETQYF. The CDR3 DNA sequence: TGTGCCAGCAGTGAAGCCCCCACCCCGGAGACCCAGTACTTC. This chain uses TRBV25-1 with TRBJ2-5; D gene unclear. V was pared by 2 bases and J by 5 bases, with 12 bases between. The germline gives CDR1 MGHDK, CDR2 SYGVNS. The CDR3 is 14 amino acids.

This rearrangement joins TRBV7-8 to TRBJ2-7, with 9 bases lining up with TRBD2. V shed 1 base, J shed 8 bases, and the junction held 6 bases outside the gene matches. Germline CDR1 SGHVS, CDR2 FQNEAQ. This CDR3 is 14 amino acids long. CDR3 sequence: CASSLGTSEVKQYF. DNA for the CDR3: TGTGCCAGCAGCTTAGGGACTAGCGAGGTGAAGCAGTACTTC.

This chain links TRBV5-1 with TRBJ2-7; a possible D gene is TRBD1 (6 bases). Germline lookup yields CDR1 SGHRS and CDR2 YFSETQ. The CDR3 length is 12 residues. V gave up 4 bases and J gave up 6 bases, with 11 bases separating them. The chain's CDR3 is CASSPGTSEQYF. The CDR3 DNA sequence: TGCGCCAGCAGCCCAGGGACATCCGAGCAGTACTTC.

This chain connects TRBV6-1 to TRBJ2-2; D perhaps matches TRBD2 (6 bases). V gave up 6 bases and J gave up 3 bases, with 14 bases separating them. CDR1 is MNHNS and CDR2 is SASEGT in the germline V gene. The CDR3 totals 15 residues. CDR3 coding DNA: TGTGCCAGCAGGAATAGCGGCTTCGACACCGGGGAGCTGTTTTTT. Translated, it gives CASRNSGFDTGELFF.

Concerning this clone: This sample also contains other DNA sequences that code for the same CDR3. V usage is TRBV18 and J usage is TRBJ2-7; 13 bases align to TRBD2. The CDR3 loop spans 15 amino acids. Germline V lookup: CDR1 KGHSH, CDR2 LQKENI. The J segment lost 3 bases and the V segment lost 3 bases, leaving 2 bases of the junction unmatched. CDR3 coding DNA: TGTGCCAGCTCACCGGGACTAGCGGGAAGCTACGAGCAGTACTTC. It translates to CASSPGLAGSYEQYF.

This clone was picked up a small number of times. The J gene is TRBJ2-1, the V gene TRBV2, with D perhaps being TRBD1 or TRBD2 (5 bases each). V was trimmed by 2 bases and J by 1 base, leaving 9 bases between them. Germline V gene data show CDR1 as SNHLY and CDR2 as FYNNEI. The CDR3 loop spans 15 amino acids. Here the CDR3 reads CASSERGPSYNEQFF. In DNA, the CDR3 is TGTGCCAGCAGTGAAAGGGGACCGTCCTACAATGAGCAGTTCTTC. Full variable domain (outside the CDR3, taken from reference TRBV2 and TRBJ2-1): EPEVTQTPSHQVTQMGQEVILRCVPISNHLYFYWYRQILGQKVEFLVSFYNNEISEKSEIFDDQFSVERPDGSNFTLKIRSTKLEDSAMYFCASSERGPSYNEQFFGPGTRLTVL.

This rearrangement joins TRBV6-6 to TRBJ2-7; 9 nucleotides match TRBD2. With 7 bases clipped from V and 3 bases from J, the junction kept 7 bases outside the gene matches. The CDR3 has 14 residues. Germline assignment: CDR1 MNHNY and CDR2 SVGAGI (reference sequence). CDR3 amino acids: CASNRSGRDYEQYF. The CDR3 DNA reads as TGTGCCAGCAATCGTAGCGGGAGAGACTACGAGCAGTACTTC.

The chain combines TRBV27 with TRBJ1-4, with D unclear. Germline V CDR1 and CDR2: MNHEY, SMNVEV (reference sequence). This CDR3 spans 13 amino acids. The V end lost 4 bases, the J end lost 6 bases, and 9 bases lay between the germline ends. CDR3 amino acids: CASSSHGHEKLFF. The CDR3 region has the DNA TGTGCCAGCAGTTCCCACGGCCATGAAAAACTGTTTTTT. The full variable domain, with the rest looked up from reference TRBV27 and TRBJ1-4, is EAQVTQNPRYLITVTGKKLTVTCSQNMNHEYMSWYRQDPGLGLRQIYYSMNVEVTDKGDVPEGYKVSRKEKRNFPLILESPSPNQTSLYFCASSSHGHEKLFFGSGTQLSVL.